These 7 T cell receptor beta chains were all obtained from the same sample, sequenced in a study of blood T cell repertoires in COVID-19. The protocol was immunoSEQ multiplex PCR, while the TCRdb copy is restricted to in-frame clones and leaves out a portion. This table holds fewer than 200,000 clones, less than 80% found once. Sequencing input: PBMCs or T cells enriched from blood (not recorded which). The receptor source for this set is a woman aged 70-85 years in a cohort exposed to, infected with or recovered from COVID-19 (not recorded which).

The J gene is TRBJ2-7, the V gene TRBV5-1; maybe TRBD1 (6 bases). Germline values: CDR1 SGHRS, CDR2 YFSETQ. Trimming left V 4 bases short and J 3 bases short, with 20 bases between. The CDR3 spans 16 residues. The CDR3 bases are TGCGCCAGCAGCCTACAAGGGGCAGGGGTAGTCTACGAGCAGTACTTC. This codes for CASSLQGAGVVYEQYF.

This chain uses TRBV5-1 with TRBJ1-1; D remains unclear. Looked up from germline, CDR1 is SGHRS and CDR2 is YFSETQ. This CDR3 comprises 14 residues. Trimming took off 2 bases at V and 3 bases at J, with 11 bases between the two ends. In nucleotides, the CDR3 is TGCGCCAGCAGCTTAGGAGGCTGGGACACTGAAGCTTTCTTT. This gives the protein CASSLGGWDTEAFF.

This clone was seen only once. The rearrangement links TRBV5-1 to TRBJ1-1; no clear D gene. Germline CDR1 and CDR2: SGHRS and YFSETQ. The CDR3 consists of 14 residues. V shed 4 bases and J shed 8 bases, with 18 bases lying between them. The CDR3 reads CASSEPSARPEAFF. The CDR3 nucleotides are TGCGCCAGCAGCGAACCCAGCGCACGGCCGGAAGCTTTCTTT. Complete variable domain (other parts from reference TRBV5-1 and TRBJ1-1): KAGVTQTPRYLIKTRGQQVTLSCSPISGHRSVSWYQQTPGQGLQFLFEYFSETQRNKGNFPGRFSGRQFSNSRSEMNVSTLELGDSALYLCASSEPSARPEAFFGQGTRLTVV.

J is TRBJ2-3 and V is TRBV5-1, with TRBD1 as a possible D gene (5 bases). The V gene's germline CDR1 is SGHRS and CDR2 YFSETQ. The V end lost 0 bases, the J end lost 2 bases, and 10 bases lay between the germline ends. CDR3 length equals 15 residues. In nucleotides, the CDR3 is TGCGCCAGCAGCTTGGACAGGTCTACCACAGATACGCAGTATTTT. It is translated as CASSLDRSTTDTQYF. Full variable domain (outside the CDR3, taken from reference TRBV5-1 and TRBJ2-3): KAGVTQTPRYLIKTRGQQVTLSCSPISGHRSVSWYQQTPGQGLQFLFEYFSETQRNKGNFPGRFSGRQFSNSRSEMNVSTLELGDSALYLCASSLDRSTTDTQYFGPGTRLTVL.

The CDR3 region has the DNA TGTGCCAGCAGCCCCACTAGCGGAGCCTACAATGAGCAGTTCTTC. This sequence encodes CASSPTSGAYNEQFF. This chain connects TRBV28 to TRBJ2-1; TRBD2 matches 8 bases. V was pared by 6 bases and J by 2 bases, with 6 bases of the junction left unmatched. Germline CDR1 MDHEN, CDR2 SYDVKM. CDR3 length: 15 residues.

The chain is built from TRBV2 and TRBJ2-3, with TRBD2 matching over 9 bases. The CDR3 is made up of 17 amino acids. V was pared by 1 base and J by 4 bases, with 9 bases of the junction left unmatched. Germline values: CDR1 SNHLY, CDR2 FYNNEI. CDR3 coding DNA: TGTGCCAGCAGTGAAGGGGCTGGTAGCGGGAGCCCAGATACGCAGTATTTT. Translating gives CASSEGAGSGSPDTQYF.

The chain has TRBV24-1 and TRBJ1-5; no definite D call. Per germline, CDR1 KGHDR and CDR2 SFDVKD. V was pared by 5 bases and J by 0 bases, with 7 bases between. This CDR3 contains 14 residues. CDR3 region: CATSGEYSNQPQHF. In DNA form, the CDR3 reads TGTGCCACCAGTGGAGAATATAGCAATCAGCCCCAGCATTTT.